The 22 T cell receptor beta chains in this list originate from one sample, sequenced in a study of blood T cell repertoires in COVID-19. Libraries were prepared by immunoSEQ multiplex PCR; TCRdb keeps only in-frame clonotypes and omits some of them. The table records roughly 160,000 clones, over 75% of them present only once. Sample: peripheral blood. These TCRs come from a man at least 80 years old with COVID-19, enrolled during active disease.

Many counts were recorded for this clone. The chain uses TRBV27 and TRBJ2-2; TRBD2 aligns across 7 bases. The CDR3 is made up of 14 amino acids. Germline V gene lookup returns CDR1 MNHEY and CDR2 SMNVEV (reference sequence). V gave up 8 bases and J gave up 5 bases; unmatched junction bases: 8. For the CDR3, the DNA is TGTGCCAGCGGGTGGCGGGGGAGGACCGGGGAGCTGTTTTTT. It codes for CASGWRGRTGELFF.

The chain links TRBV24-1 to TRBJ2-1; 8 bases map to TRBD1. Germline V gene lookup returns CDR1 KGHDR and CDR2 SFDVKD. V was clipped by 6 bases and J by 9 bases; unmatched bases: 9. The CDR3 spans 14 residues. CDR3 in amino acids: CATSKTGATGEQFF. The CDR3, as DNA: TGTGCCACCAGTAAGACAGGGGCAACGGGTGAGCAGTTCTTC.

The V and J genes are TRBV19 and TRBJ1-3; TRBD1 might be the D (6 bases). V lost 4 bases to trimming and J lost 0 bases, with 19 bases between them. Germline assignment: CDR1 LNHDA and CDR2 SQIVND (reference sequence). The CDR3 extends over 18 amino acids. The chain's CDR3 is CASSRKTGASNSGNTIYF. The CDR3 DNA reads as TGTGCCAGTAGTAGGAAGACAGGAGCCTCAAACTCTGGAAACACCATATATTTT.

V usage is TRBV7-9 and J usage is TRBJ2-7; D is ambiguous. In germline, CDR1 is SEHNR, CDR2 FQNEAQ (reference sequence). CDR3 length: 13 residues. V was shortened by 4 bases and J by 6 bases, with 13 bases between the two germline ends. The CDR3 here is CASSSSSGLEQYF. In nucleotides, the CDR3 is TGTGCCAGCAGCTCCAGCTCTGGGCTCGAGCAGTACTTC.

With regard to this clone: Distinct nucleotide sequences in the sample also encode this CDR3. V usage is TRBV5-1 and J usage is TRBJ1-4; the match to TRBD1 covers 10 bases. The CDR3 loop spans 15 amino acids. Germline V lookup: CDR1 SGHRS, CDR2 YFSETQ. Trimming took 0 bases from V and 7 from J; bases not matched to a gene: 3. For the CDR3, the DNA is TGCGCCAGCAGCTTGGCCGGGGACAGGGGTGAAAAACTGTTTTTT. Protein: CASSLAGDRGEKLFF. The complete variable domain, with remaining parts taken from reference TRBV5-1 and TRBJ1-4, reads KAGVTQTPRYLIKTRGQQVTLSCSPISGHRSVSWYQQTPGQGLQFLFEYFSETQRNKGNFPGRFSGRQFSNSRSEMNVSTLELGDSALYLCASSLAGDRGEKLFFGSGTQLSVL.

There are a few counts of this clone. This chain connects TRBV18 to TRBJ1-5; D is undetermined. The germline V gene has CDR1 KGHSH and CDR2 LQKENI. The CDR3 covers 13 residues. V gave up 3 bases and J gave up 5 bases, with 8 bases separating them. CDR3 amino acids: CASSPGSYQPQHF. Here the CDR3 DNA reads TGTGCCAGCTCACCCGGGTCTTATCAGCCCCAGCATTTT. The entire variable domain, with the rest obtained from reference TRBV18 and TRBJ1-5, is as follows: NAGVMQNPRHLVRRRGQEARLRCSPMKGHSHVYWYRQLPEEGLKFMVYLQKENIIDESGMPKERFSAEFPKEGPSILRIQQVVRGDSAAYFCASSPGSYQPQHFGDGTRLSIL.

This rearrangement joins TRBV2 to TRBJ1-5; D remains unclear. This CDR3 is 12 amino acids long. Germline-derived CDR1 and CDR2 are SNHLY and FYNNEI. V shed 3 bases and J shed 6 bases, with 6 bases lying between them. The CDR3 DNA is TGTGCCAGCAGTGAGGAGGGTCAGCCCCAGCATTTT. Translated: CASSEEGQPQHF.

This chain links TRBV5-6 with TRBJ2-2; D perhaps matches TRBD1 (5 bases). The CDR3 is 14 residues long. Germline loops: CDR1 SGHDT, CDR2 YYEEEE. V was cut by 2 bases and J by 1 base, with 6 bases left in between. CDR3 region: CASSLGVNTGELFF. The DNA for the CDR3 is TGTGCCAGCAGCTTAGGGGTGAACACCGGGGAGCTGTTTTTT.

J is TRBJ2-2 and V is TRBV7-8; TRBD1 aligns across 8 bases. Germline CDR1 and CDR2: SGHVS and FQNEAQ. V was clipped by 6 bases and J by 5 bases; unmatched bases: 5. This CDR3 contains 14 residues. Here the CDR3 reads CASSYRGMTGELFF. The CDR3 DNA follows: TGTGCCAGCAGTTACAGGGGGATGACCGGGGAGCTGTTTTTT.

This clone was picked up many times. The rearrangement uses TRBV5-1 and TRBJ2-7, with TRBD1 matching over 10 bases. This CDR3 comprises 15 residues. With 0 bases clipped from V and 7 bases from J, the junction kept 7 bases outside the gene matches. CDR1 and CDR2 from the germline V gene are SGHRS and YFSETQ. The DNA for the CDR3 is TGCGCCAGCAGCTTGGAACCAGGACAGGGGGGAGAGCAGTACTTC. Encoded protein: CASSLEPGQGGEQYF.

The chain recombines TRBV11-3 with TRBJ2-3; 12 bases fit TRBD2. CDR1 is SGHNT, CDR2 YENEEA, per germline. The CDR3 contains 16 residues. V shed 1 base and J 3 bases; nucleotides not matched to a gene: 2. CDR3 sequence (DNA): TGTGCCAGCAGCTTAGGACTAGCGGGGGCAACAGATACGCAGTATTTT. Its protein product is CASSLGLAGATDTQYF.

The chain uses TRBV18 and TRBJ1-3; D uncertain. Trimming cost V 2 bases and J 1 base, with 6 bases left between them. Germline V CDR1 and CDR2: KGHSH, LQKENI. The length of the CDR3 is 14 residues. CDR3 nucleotide sequence: TGTGCCAGCTCACCAGGCAGGTCTGGAAACACCATATATTTT. Protein: CASSPGRSGNTIYF. Drawing the rest from reference TRBV18 and TRBJ1-3, the complete variable domain is NAGVMQNPRHLVRRRGQEARLRCSPMKGHSHVYWYRQLPEEGLKFMVYLQKENIIDESGMPKERFSAEFPKEGPSILRIQQVVRGDSAAYFCASSPGRSGNTIYFGEGSWLTVV.

The chain joins TRBV7-2 to TRBJ1-1; 7 bases are a match to TRBD1. Germline trimming cut 1 base from V and 7 bases from J; bases unmatched to any gene: 9. Germline CDR1 SGHTA, CDR2 FQGNSA. This CDR3 comprises 15 residues. The CDR3 is CASSLGTGGASEAFF. DNA for the CDR3: TGTGCCAGCAGCTTAGGGACAGGCGGAGCGAGTGAAGCTTTCTTT.

The chain links TRBV5-6 to TRBJ1-2, with D perhaps matching TRBD1 (5 bases). Germline CDR1 SGHDT, CDR2 YYEEEE. V was trimmed by 7 bases and J by 5 bases, leaving 15 bases between them. The CDR3 is made up of 13 amino acids. CDR3 amino acids: CASQGRARYGYTF. For the CDR3, the DNA is TGTGCCAGCCAAGGCAGGGCGAGATATGGCTACACCTTC.

This chain links TRBV7-2 with TRBJ1-1, with a weak D call TRBD1 (6 bases). V lost 5 bases and J 1 base, leaving 11 bases between the germline ends. The length of the CDR3 is 14 residues. Germline lookup yields CDR1 SGHTA and CDR2 FQGNSA. CDR3 nucleotide sequence: TGTGCCAGCAGCCTGAGCAGGGGGAACACTGAAGCTTTCTTT. Translating it yields CASSLSRGNTEAFF.

This chain joins TRBV5-1 and TRBJ2-1; 9 bases line up with TRBD1. The germline V gene has CDR1 SGHRS and CDR2 YFSETQ. With 4 bases clipped from V and 2 bases from J, the junction kept 4 bases outside the gene matches. The CDR3 has 15 amino acids. The CDR3 nucleotides read TGCGCCAGCAGCGCGGGACAGGGTGCCTACAATGAGCAGTTCTTC. Amino acids: CASSAGQGAYNEQFF.

The chain joins TRBV18 to TRBJ2-5; possibly TRBD2 for D (5 bases). V dropped 0 bases and J dropped 3 bases, with 14 bases sitting between them. Germline assignment: CDR1 KGHSH and CDR2 LQKENI. This CDR3 has 16 residues. CDR3 nucleotides: TGTGCCAGCTCACCACCGTCGCGGACGACTAAAGAGACCCAGTACTTC. Translation: CASSPPSRTTKETQYF.

A word on this clone: Other nucleotide sequences from this sample produce the same CDR3. The chain carries TRBV28 and TRBJ1-5, with a tentative D call TRBD1 (5 bases). Trimming shortened V by 3 bases and J by 7 bases, and 10 bases separated the two germline ends. This CDR3 spans 13 amino acids. Germline-derived CDR1 and CDR2 are MDHEN and SYDVKM. CDR3 residues: CASSFQGQQPQHF. CDR3 DNA: TGTGCCAGCAGTTTCCAAGGACAACAGCCCCAGCATTTT.

The gene calls are TRBV5-4 and TRBJ1-4; D gene unclear. Deletions cut 0 bases from V and 1 base from J, with 4 bases between. CDR1 SGHNT and CDR2 YYREEE come from the germline V gene (reference sequence). CDR3 length: 14 residues. For the CDR3, the DNA is TGTGCCAGCAGCTTGGCAGGAACTAATGAAAAACTGTTTTTT. Translated: CASSLAGTNEKLFF. Supplemented by reference TRBV5-4 and TRBJ1-4, the full variable domain reads ETGVTQSPTHLIKTRGQQVTLRCSSQSGHNTVSWYQQALGQGPQFIFQYYREEENGRGNFPPRFSGLQFPNYSSELNVNALELDDSALYLCASSLAGTNEKLFFGSGTQLSVL.

The rearrangement joins TRBV2 to TRBJ1-4; 9 nucleotides line up with TRBD1. CDR1 is SNHLY and CDR2 is FYNNEI in the germline V gene. The CDR3 consists of 15 residues. The V and J ends lost 5 bases and 8 bases, in that order; junction bases with no gene match: 9. The DNA for the CDR3 is TGTGCCAGCAGTCCCCCCGGGACAGGGAGAGAAAAACTGTTTTTT. Encoded protein: CASSPPGTGREKLFF.

The genes are TRBV19 and TRBJ1-2; D perhaps matches TRBD1 (6 bases). The germline V and J ends were trimmed by 7 bases and 1 base, with 13 bases remaining between them. This CDR3 comprises 14 residues. The germline V gene encodes CDR1 LNHDA and CDR2 SQIVND (reference sequence). Here the CDR3 reads CASTSGDLNYGYTF. Here the CDR3 DNA reads TGTGCCAGTACCTCAGGGGATCTTAACTATGGCTACACCTTC.

This chain uses TRBV6-5 with TRBJ2-6, with D possibly matching TRBD1 (6 bases). The CDR3 length is 15 residues. V lost 6 bases and J lost 0, with 9 bases in between. Looked up from germline, CDR1 is MNHEY and CDR2 is SVGAGI. CDR3 loop: CASRDRVSGANVLTF. The CDR3 bases are TGTGCCAGCAGGGACAGAGTCTCTGGGGCCAACGTCCTGACTTTC.